A selection of T cell receptor beta chains follows, all from one sample in a study of T cells in Graves' hyperthyroidism and ophthalmopathy. Each CDR3 protein gets one entry after TCRdb re-called the multiplex PCR reads with MiXCR. Among about 99,000 distinct CDR3 sequences listed, less than 55% were seen once. Sequences were obtained from blood. The receptors stem from a man aged 40-50 years with Graves' hyperthyroidism. The CDR3 runs from the conserved cysteine through the conserved F or W. D genes are given only for firm matches. Clone size is shown for a subset of rows, as once, few, many or a class of expanded clone.

clone_size d_call j_call v_call cdr3_nt cdr3_aa
many - TRBJ2-7 TRBV7-6 TGTGCCAGCGGGGGAACATCCTACGAGCAGTACTTC CASGGTSYEQYF
many TRBD1 TRBJ2-1 TRBV5-1 TGCGCCAGCAGCTCGCCGACAGGGAAAAACTACAATGAGCAGTTCTTC CASSSPTGKNYNEQFF
few - TRBJ2-1 TRBV19 TGTGCCAGCTCACCAGAGGGACGATCTCTCTACAATGAGCAGTTCTTC CASSPEGRSLYNEQFF
- - TRBJ1-4 TRBV2 TGTGCCAGCAGTGCTAGCGGGGCCCGCCATGCAACTAATGAAAAACTGTTTTTT CASSASGARHATNEKLFF
many - TRBJ2-1 TRBV29-1 TGCAGCGTTGAGGGGCAGCGGGTGGGGAATGAGCAGTTCTTC CSVEGQRVGNEQFF
- - TRBJ2-1 TRBV6-6 TGTGCCAGCAGCTCACAATTAAGCTCCTTCAACGAGCAGTTCTTC CASSSQLSSFNEQFF
many TRBD2 TRBJ2-2 TRBV7-6 TGTGCCAGCAGCTTAGGACTAGCGGGAGCCGGGGAGCTGTTTTTT CASSLGLAGAGELFF
- - TRBJ1-5 TRBV28 TGTGCCAGCAGTCCCCTTTGGGCGGTCAATCAGCCCCAGCATTTT CASSPLWAVNQPQHF
- TRBD2 TRBJ2-5 TRBV9 TGTGCCAGCAGCGGGACTAGCGGGGAGACTCAGTACTTC CASSGTSGETQYF
many - TRBJ2-5 TRBV6-5 TGTGCCAGCAGTTACGTAACAGCTCAAGAGACCCAGTACTTC CASSYVTAQETQYF
- - TRBJ2-5 TRBV3-1 TGTGCCAGCAGCCAAGATCCAGAGGAGACCCAGTACTTC CASSQDPEETQYF
many - TRBJ2-4 TRBV7-9 TGTGCCAGCAGCTTAGAAGGGTCCCAAAACATTCAGTACTTC CASSLEGSQNIQYF
many - TRBJ2-7 TRBV20-1 TGCAGTGCTAGGTACCCTAGCTTTGGGCGCGAGCAGTACTTC CSARYPSFGREQYF
many - TRBJ2-5 TRBV28 TGTGCCAGCAGTTTAGTGGCGTTGAAGACCCAGTACTTC CASSLVALKTQYF
- TRBD2 TRBJ2-7 TRBV12-3/TRBV12-4 TGTGCCAGCAGTCTGGGGCGGGAGGGCCAGGACGAGCAGTACTTC CASSLGREGQDEQYF
many - TRBJ2-2 TRBV20-1 TGCAGTGCCCTTGGGGGGAGCGGAACCGGGGAGCTGTTTTTT CSALGGSGTGELFF